This T cell receptor (beta chain) comes out of a study of immune aging and cytomegalovirus after organ transplant listed by TCRdb under 2021. Regarding the study in general: Three-drug immunosuppression with prednisone, tacrolimus, and mycophenolate was given to all transplant recipients. Results and caveats for the whole study, not just this receptor: Aged-phenotype cells increased post-transplant regardless of clone size, earlier in large clones (days 200-264) than small clones, following viremia. CD57 was not measured in the sequencing data, so a conservative gene-based aging definition was used instead. Large clones contained a higher proportion of TEMRA cells, and the seven largest clones (1904 cells) acquired aged and TEMRA cells while losing TCM cells.

Note on this clonotype: It lacks a known antigen. It has no much larger one-base neighbor in the sample; base qualities were not kept.

The label giving this sample's time point can be read as: five sample-tagged time points from pre-transplant (day -1) to day 368 post-transplant, pooled. Thawed PBMC were stimulated for 12 hours with a CMV IE-1 overlapping peptide library without transport inhibitors. After being thawed and rested overnight, the cells were stimulated in R10 medium along with CD28/CD49d costimulation. The IE-1 peptide library was made up of 15-amino-acid peptides, each overlapping by 11 amino acids. Samples from each time point were barcoded using BD Single-Cell Multiplexing Kit Sample Tags, then pooled and stained with sorting antibodies plus oligo-conjugated anti-CD45RA. A BD FACSAria III was used to sort CMV-responsive CD8+CD137+ and CD4+CD154+ T cells at 4-way purity. Blood samples were drawn into EDTA vacutainers and processed by Ficoll gradient within 1-24 hours. The method behind the library was single-cell sequencing. For sequencing, an Illumina NovaSeq 6000 was employed. The BD Rhapsody Targeted mRNA and AbSeq Reagent Kit, in a microwell format, was used for cell capture and library preparation. Libraries were prepared to cover TCR, sample tags, AbSeq, and targeted mRNA from the Human T-Cell Expression Panel plus custom TOX and TOX2 primers. An Illumina NovaSeq was used to sequence the libraries. On the authors' methods: The analysis covered 10468 cells in total, of which 7,000 to 8,500 were CD8 T cells and 4494 were CD8 T cells with an identifiable TCR CDR3. On the Seven Bridges Genomics platform, raw data were run through the BD Rhapsody Targeted Analysis Pipeline with V(D)J processing. SeqGeq 1.6.0 was used for quality control, Sample Tag demultiplexing with Lex-BDSMK, clone identification with VDJ Explorer, and Seurat clustering. A clone was considered non-expanded if it made up <1% of CD8 T cells, and considered a clonal expansion if it made up >2.5% of the sample. The public reads were quality trimmed at Q25 with fastp and then assembled into clones with MiXCR by TCRdb, keeping productive beta chains. Rows are combined by CDR3 protein, so each entry shows the most common genes and DNA. The V and J calls reflect TCRdb's pipeline rather than the authors' work. This sample comprises 20,000 or so distinct CDR3 sequences, 36% of them detected only once. Clones ranked in the top ten supply approximately 26% of the sample.

The sample in question was CMV peptide-activated CD4+ and CD8+ T cells sorted from blood, obtained at five time points, pooled. The cell subset or site label of this sample denotes: sorted CD8+CD137+ and CD4+CD154+ T cells after about 13 h CMV IE-1 peptide stimulation. This TCR was sampled from a female donor who had a heart transplant and CMV viremia.

The DNA sequence is as follows: TGCAGTGCGACCGGACTAGCGGGAGAGACAGATACGCAGTATTTT. This yields the protein CSATGLAGETDTQYF. The sequence is built from TRBV20-1 and TRBJ2-3; TRBD2 lines up with 13 middle nucleotides. Trimming accounts for 6 bases at V and 3 bases at J, while the number of junction bases matched to no gene is 6. There are 15 amino acids in the CDR3, from cysteine to phenylalanine inclusive. Only the CDR3 DNA stays, 45 bases, in frame from base 1. As encoded in the germline V gene (reference sequence), CDR1 is DFQATT while CDR2 is SNEGSKA.